Shown below are 3 T cell receptor beta chains from a single sample sequenced in a study of cytomegalovirus exposure and HLA in healthy donors. Profiling relied on immunoSEQ multiplex PCR, and the TCRdb table lists in-frame clones only, not all of them. The sample lists 100,000 to 120,000 clones, 85% to 90% occurring once. The sample consisted of PBMCs. Receptors were obtained from a woman aged 25-40 years in good health and CMV-seropositive.

This clone was picked up one time. The V and J genes are TRBV2 and TRBJ2-7; 10 nucleotides agree with TRBD1. The CDR3 contains 16 residues. Germline-derived CDR1 and CDR2 are SNHLY and FYNNEI. The J segment lost 5 bases and the V segment lost 4 bases, leaving 11 bases of the junction unmatched. DNA of the CDR3: TGTGCCAGCAGTGCAGGACGGGGACAGGGGATCAACGAGCAGTACTTC. Its protein is CASSAGRGQGINEQYF.

This rearrangement joins TRBV27 to TRBJ1-2, with 7 bases lining up with TRBD1. V dropped 7 bases and J dropped 3; count of bases not matched to a gene: 11. CDR1 and CDR2 (germline): MNHEY, SMNVEV (reference sequence). The CDR3 has 15 residues. In DNA, the CDR3 is TGTGCCAGCAAAGGTTGGGTCCAGGGGGACTATGGCTACACCTTC. This translates into CASKGWVQGDYGYTF.

This clone was seen only once. The CDR3 loop reads CASSKRLVSGELFF. CDR3 DNA: TGTGCCAGCAGCAAACGACTAGTCTCCGGGGAGCTGTTTTTT. The J gene is TRBJ2-2, the V gene TRBV14, with D perhaps TRBD2 (6 bases). V was clipped by 5 bases and J by 6 bases, with 13 bases between them. Germline V gene lookup returns CDR1 SGHDN and CDR2 FVKESK. This CDR3 spans 14 amino acids.